This entry describes one T cell receptor (beta chain). Its target is unknown. Samples each yielded cDNA through eight separate reactions. TCRdb reprocessed the 5' RACE reads, keeping one entry per CDR3 protein, no DNA. The repertoire shows about 450,000 distinct CDR3 sequences; the top ten hold 2% to 3%. This sample was taken from a study of monozygotic twins with inflammatory bowel disease. The study's findings and limits: The sharing of clonotypes with others was lower in IBD patients than in healthy twins, especially with disease activity. The inverse Simpson measure of TCRbeta diversity was lower in IBD patients than in healthy co-twins.

The CDR3 runs 16 residues. Germline V gene sequence: CDR1 SEHNR, CDR2 FQNEAQ (reference sequence). Researchers collected around 2.4 ml of blood per donor. Sequencing was done on a sample of blood. J is TRBJ1-2 and V is TRBV7-9; without DNA, the TCRdb call of TRBD1 cannot be checked. The receptor's source is a human donor with ulcerative colitis or Crohn's disease, or a healthy co-twin of an affected twin (not recorded which). The CDR3 is CASSMNPRGPNYGYTF.